The 13 T cell receptor beta chains below come from one sample, sequenced in a study of T cells in Graves' hyperthyroidism and ophthalmopathy. The source material, RNA transcripts, was used to amplify TCR beta CDR3 regions. The HTBI primer set was used in a first-round RT-PCR of the TCR CDR3. TCRdb reanalysed the multiplex PCR reads using MiXCR and keeps one entry per CDR3 protein. The table has some 510,000 distinct CDR3 sequences, approximately 44% seen once. Sample: peripheral blood or thyroid tissue (not recorded which). These receptors were collected from a woman aged 18-30 years with Graves' hyperthyroidism.

This clonotype has a handful of counts. The rearrangement joins TRBV7-2 to TRBJ2-7; 12 bases align to TRBD2. Germline lookup yields CDR1 SGHTA and CDR2 FQGNSA. Trimming cost V 6 bases and J 3 bases; bases outside gene matches: 6. The CDR3 has 15 amino acids. CDR3 amino acids: CASSFGLAGLYEQYF. CDR3 DNA: TGTGCCAGCAGTTTTGGACTAGCGGGACTCTACGAGCAGTACTTC.

The CDR3 DNA reads as TGTGCCAGCAGTTTAGATGAGTGGCCCGGAAAGCTAAAAATCTATGGCTACACCTTC. This codes for CASSLDEWPGKLKIYGYTF. This rearrangement joins TRBV12-3 or TRBV12-4 to TRBJ1-2; D not resolved. The CDR3 runs to 19 residues. Between the trimmed V and J ends, which lost 1 base and 4 bases, there was a span of 25 bases.

The V gene is TRBV5-4, the J gene TRBJ2-7, with TRBD2 as a possible D gene (6 bases). This CDR3 region has 14 residues. V lost 0 bases, J lost 6 bases, and 13 bases lay in between. CDR1 is SGHNT and CDR2 is YYREEE in the germline V gene (reference sequence). CDR3 nucleotide sequence: TGTGCCAGCAGCTTGGCCGGGACTCTTCGCGAGCAGTACTTC. Translating gives CASSLAGTLREQYF.

The gene calls are TRBV2 and TRBJ1-2, with D unclear. This CDR3 contains 16 residues. CDR1 is SNHLY, CDR2 FYNNEI, per germline. V shed 5 bases and J shed 6 bases, with 22 bases lying between them. CDR3 region: CASSPAPVLKTHGYTF. CDR3 coding DNA: TGTGCCAGCAGTCCGGCGCCGGTCCTCAAAACGCATGGCTACACCTTC. Full variable domain (outside the CDR3, taken from reference TRBV2 and TRBJ1-2): EPEVTQTPSHQVTQMGQEVILRCVPISNHLYFYWYRQILGQKVEFLVSFYNNEISEKSEIFDDQFSVERPDGSNFTLKIRSTKLEDSAMYFCASSPAPVLKTHGYTFGSGTRLTVV.

V usage is TRBV28 and J usage is TRBJ2-5, with D perhaps matching TRBD2 (6 bases). Germline lookup yields CDR1 MDHEN and CDR2 SYDVKM. V lost 4 bases and J lost 1, with 10 bases in between. The CDR3 is 14 amino acids. In DNA, the CDR3 is TGTGCCAGCAGTTCCTCCGGGGGCCAAGAGACCCAGTACTTC. Amino acids: CASSSSGGQETQYF.

The genes are TRBV11-2 and TRBJ1-1; 10 bases are a match to TRBD1. V was pared by 2 bases and J by 4 bases, with 7 bases of the junction left unmatched. Per the germline V gene, CDR1 is SGHAT and CDR2 is FQNNGV. The CDR3 is 16 residues long. The CDR3 spells CASSLSRQGAGTEAFF. The CDR3 nucleotides read TGTGCCAGCAGCTTATCTCGACAGGGGGCGGGCACTGAAGCTTTCTTT.

The V gene is TRBV5-1, the J gene TRBJ1-2; perhaps TRBD1 as D (5 bases). The CDR3 contains 15 residues. CDR1 and CDR2 (germline): SGHRS, YFSETQ. V lost 4 bases and J 7 bases, leaving 20 bases between the germline ends. The chain's CDR3 is CASSTESQALGGYTF. In DNA, the CDR3 is TGCGCCAGCAGCACGGAATCACAGGCCCTCGGTGGCTACACCTTC.

This clonotype has only a few counts. The chain links TRBV16 to TRBJ2-7; D is possibly TRBD2 (6 bases). The V gene lost 2 bases and the J gene lost 5 bases, with 10 bases spanning the gap. CDR1 KGHSY and CDR2 FQNENV come from the germline V gene. The CDR3 is 13 residues long. In DNA form, the CDR3 reads TGTGCCAGCAGCCAAGGGGGACTGAACGAGCAGTACTTC. This encodes CASSQGGLNEQYF.

The CDR3 DNA reads TGTGCCAGCAGCCCTTTGGGTAAGGGAGCTTTCTTT. Its translation is CASSPLGKGAFF. The chain recombines TRBV14 with TRBJ1-1; D gene uncertain. This CDR3 region has 12 residues. V was shortened by 4 bases and J by 10 bases, with 13 bases between the two germline ends. Per the germline V gene, CDR1 is SGHDN and CDR2 is FVKESK.

This clonotype has a handful of counts. The rearrangement joins TRBV3-1 to TRBJ2-5, with D possibly TRBD2 on 7 matching bases. V lost 7 bases to trimming and J lost 5 bases, with 11 bases between them. Germline V CDR1 and CDR2: LGHDT, YNNKEL (reference sequence). The CDR3 sequence is 12 residues long. CDR3 coding DNA: TGTGCCAGCACCGGGGGGCGGGAGACCCAGTACTTC. It yields the protein CASTGGRETQYF.

This clonotype was detected ten times or more. The J gene is TRBJ2-7, the V gene TRBV10-3, with D perhaps TRBD1 or TRBD2 (5 bases each). Trimming took 8 bases from V and 6 from J, leaving 14 bases between them. The CDR3 runs to 12 residues. CDR1 and CDR2 (germline): ENHRY, SYGVKD. The CDR3 is CAIRGQAIEQYF. The CDR3 coding sequence is TGTGCCATCCGGGGCCAGGCTATCGAGCAGTACTTC.

This chain joins TRBV5-1 and TRBJ2-7, with 8 bases fitting TRBD2. Germline V gene lookup returns CDR1 SGHRS and CDR2 YFSETQ. This CDR3 is 15 amino acids long. J gave up 3 bases and V 2 bases, and 7 bases lay outside the gene matches. Here the CDR3 reads CASSFGTSHVYEQYF. CDR3 nucleotides: TGCGCCAGCAGCTTCGGGACTAGTCATGTCTACGAGCAGTACTTC.

The V gene is TRBV29-1, the J gene TRBJ1-1, with D perhaps TRBD1 (5 bases). V gave up 4 bases and J gave up 7 bases, with 13 bases separating them. CDR3 size: 12 residues. Germline V gene data show CDR1 as SQVTM and CDR2 as ANQGSEA. The CDR3 sequence: CSVAGTSSEAFF. The CDR3 region has the DNA TGCAGCGTTGCCGGGACTAGCAGTGAAGCTTTCTTT.